The text below deals with one T cell receptor (beta chain). Its antigen remains unknown. Looked up from germline, CDR1 is SGDLS and CDR2 is YYNGEE. The V and J ends lost 6 bases and 1 base, in that order; junction bases with no gene match: 5. This CDR3 comprises 15 residues. The data stem from a study of shared clonotypes between healthy human individuals. Findings of the study overall: Sampling was confined to blood; repertoires within tissues likely differ. Clonotype sharing across a handful of donors was observed for around 5.1% of naive CD4 clonotypes.

Profiled with immunoSEQ multiplex PCR; TCRdb holds only in-frame clones, not every one. The sample includes roughly 2 million clones, about 95% seen only once; the top ten take more than 0.95%. Only CD45RO-negative cells positively selected for CCR7 counted as naive CD8 cells, so terminally differentiated effector memory CD45RA+ cells were excluded. The sample was naive CD8+ T cells sorted from blood. J is TRBJ2-7 and V is TRBV9; 12 bases fit TRBD2. This clonotype was sampled from a man between 18 and 35 years old in good health. This CDR3 reads CASTPSGRASYEQYF. CDR3 bases: TGTGCCAGCACCCCTAGCGGGAGGGCATCCTACGAGCAGTACTTC.